These T cell receptor beta chains were read from a single sample in a study of blood T cell repertoires in COVID-19. The protocol was immunoSEQ multiplex PCR, while the TCRdb copy is restricted to in-frame clones and leaves out a portion. The data show 180,000 or so clones, with roughly 82% seen just once and around 5% held by the top ten. The sequencing input was PBMCs or T cells enriched from blood (not recorded which). All receptors derive from a man in his forties with acute COVID-19. Both conserved end residues are part of each CDR3. The order of the fields is J gene, clone size, D gene, V gene, CDR3 protein, CDR3 DNA. D genes are given only for firm matches. Clone size is not always given. Where it is, it says once, few, many or a class for expanded clones.

TRBJ2-2,.,.,TRBV7-6,CASRYDRNTGELFF,TGTGCCAGCAGATACGACAGGAACACCGGGGAGCTGTTTTTT
TRBJ2-1,.,TRBD2,TRBV5-1,CASSSIGLAGVSEQFF,TGCGCCAGCAGCTCAATAGGACTAGCGGGAGTGAGTGAGCAGTTCTTC
TRBJ2-1,once,TRBD2,TRBV5-1,CASSAALAGDTNEQFF,TGCGCCAGCAGCGCCGCACTAGCGGGAGATACGAATGAGCAGTTCTTC
TRBJ2-5,few,.,TRBV19,CASKTDSQETQYF,TGTGCCAGTAAGACGGACAGCCAAGAGACCCAGTACTTC
TRBJ2-7,.,.,TRBV9,CASSVDGIAYEQYF,TGTGCCAGCAGCGTAGACGGGATAGCCTACGAGCAGTACTTC
TRBJ2-1,.,.,TRBV7-6,CASSSRGAPAYNEQFF,TGTGCCAGCAGCTCCCGCGGGGCCCCTGCTTACAATGAGCAGTTCTTC
TRBJ2-7,.,.,TRBV6-2/TRBV6-3,CASSPLALTDEQYF,TGTGCCAGCAGTCCCCTAGCGCTTACCGACGAGCAGTACTTC
TRBJ1-1,.,TRBD1,TRBV27,CASSPRTGGLVGFTEAFF,TGTGCCAGCAGTCCTCGGACAGGGGGCCTCGTTGGATTCACTGAAGCTTTCTTT
TRBJ1-4,few,TRBD1,TRBV4-2,CASSQDTGTDNEKLFF,TGTGCCAGCAGCCAGGACACCGGGACAGATAATGAAAAACTGTTTTTT
TRBJ1-3,.,TRBD1,TRBV4-1,CASSEEDRVFGNTIYF,TGCGCCAGCAGCGAAGAGGACAGGGTCTTTGGAAACACCATATATTTT
TRBJ2-4,.,TRBD2,TRBV27,CASSPRLALAKNIQYF,TGTGCCAGCAGTCCCAGACTAGCGCTAGCCAAAAACATTCAGTACTTC
TRBJ2-3,.,TRBD2,TRBV15,CATNGGRAHSDTQYF,TGTGCCACCAATGGCGGGAGGGCCCATTCAGATACGCAGTATTTT
TRBJ2-7,.,TRBD1,TRBV10-3,CAIRSGTGGYEQYF,TGTGCCATCAGGAGTGGGACAGGGGGTTACGAGCAGTACTTC